The 23 T cell receptor beta chains listed next were all sequenced from one sample in a study of T cells after yellow fever vaccination. TCRdb re-called the 5' RACE reads through MiXCR, storing one row per CDR3 protein. The sample has hundreds of thousands of distinct CDR3 sequences; 10% to 15% are singletons. The source was PBMCs, collected on the day of the yellow fever booster vaccination. These receptors were collected from a man younger than 40 who received the YFV17D yellow fever vaccine.

This clonotype appeared a few times. The chain has TRBV7-2 and TRBJ2-3, with 12 bases lining up with TRBD2. Germline V gene data show CDR1 as SGHTA and CDR2 as FQGNSA. This CDR3 region has 16 residues. With V trimmed by 5 bases and J by 6 bases, 9 bases remained unmatched. CDR3 region: CASSILAGGPWDTQYF. The CDR3, as DNA: TGTGCCAGCAGCATCCTAGCGGGAGGGCCTTGGGATACGCAGTATTTT.

The chain uses TRBV12-3 or TRBV12-4 and TRBJ2-7; 9 bases fit TRBD1. The V and J ends lost 1 base and 2 bases, in that order; junction bases with no gene match: 6. The CDR3 contains 16 residues. The CDR3 here is CASSLGPGQGPYEQYF. The DNA for the CDR3 is TGTGCCAGCAGTTTAGGGCCGGGACAGGGTCCCTACGAGCAGTACTTC.

Only a few counts were recorded for this clonotype. The chain combines TRBV11-1 with TRBJ1-5; 7 bases fit TRBD1. There are 18 residues in the CDR3. J lost 3 bases, V lost 5 bases, and 16 bases had no gene match. From germline, CDR1 is SGHAT and CDR2 FQDESV (reference sequence). The CDR3: CASSQGDQGLNDNQPQHF. CDR3 sequence (DNA): TGTGCCAGCAGCCAGGGGGACCAGGGATTGAACGACAATCAGCCCCAGCATTTT.

This chain uses TRBV4-2 with TRBJ2-7, with TRBD2 matching over 7 bases. J lost 3 bases, V lost 1 base, and 9 bases had no gene match. This CDR3 has 16 residues. Germline V gene data show CDR1 as LGHNA and CDR2 as YNFKEQ. The CDR3 nucleotides are TGTGCCAGCAGCCAAGGCGGGAGCTCCTATGTCTACGAGCAGTACTTC. Translation gives CASSQGGSSYVYEQYF.

The CDR3, as DNA: TGCAGTGCTAGGTTCCCCACCTCTCACGAGCAGTACTTC. It is translated as CSARFPTSHEQYF. This rearrangement joins TRBV20-1 to TRBJ2-7; no clear D. The CDR3 runs to 13 residues. The ends were cut back, 3 bases at V and 5 bases at J, with 14 bases in the middle. Germline loops: CDR1 DFQATT, CDR2 SNEGSKA (reference sequence).

The CDR3 coding sequence is TGCAGTGCTCAGCCCGGGACCTACGCTTCCGAGCAGTACTTC. Translating it yields CSAQPGTYASEQYF. V and J are TRBV20-1 and TRBJ2-7; D is possibly TRBD1 or TRBD2 (5 bases each). The CDR3 has 14 residues. CDR1 is DFQATT and CDR2 is SNEGSKA in the germline V gene (reference sequence). V gave up 5 bases and J gave up 6 bases, with 20 bases separating them.

This clonotype was detected only a few times. The chain uses TRBV6-1 and TRBJ1-1; D possibly corresponds to TRBD1 (5 bases). This CDR3 spans 12 amino acids. V lost 4 bases, J lost 6 bases, and 9 bases lay in between. Germline V gives CDR1 MNHNS, CDR2 SASEGT. The CDR3, as DNA: TGTGCCAGCAGTGGGCAGGGCCCTGAAGCTTTCTTT. Its translation: CASSGQGPEAFF.

This clonotype was seen a handful of times. The V gene is TRBV9, the J gene TRBJ2-5; 12 positions match TRBD2. There are 15 residues in the CDR3. J lost 4 bases, V lost 4 bases, and 5 bases had no gene match. Germline assignment: CDR1 SGDLS and CDR2 YYNGEE. The CDR3 region has the DNA TGTGCCAGCAGCATAGGACTAGCGGGAACAGAGACCCAGTACTTC. This codes for CASSIGLAGTETQYF. Drawing the rest from reference TRBV9 and TRBJ2-5, the complete variable domain is DSGVTQTPKHLITATGQRVTLRCSPRSGDLSVYWYQQSLDQGLQFLIQYYNGEERAKGNILERFSAQQFPDLHSELNLSSLELGDSALYFCASSIGLAGTETQYFGPGTRLLVL.

This clonotype was found a few times. V and J are TRBV6-5 and TRBJ2-3, with 11 positions matching TRBD2. Germline loops: CDR1 MNHEY, CDR2 SVGAGI. This CDR3 region has 16 residues. The trim removed 2 bases at V and 2 bases at J, leaving 3 bases unmatched. The CDR3 DNA sequence: TGTGCCAGCAGTTACGGGACTAGCGGTTTCACAGATACGCAGTATTTT. Residues: CASSYGTSGFTDTQYF.

The V gene is TRBV27, the J gene TRBJ2-1; 7 bases are a match to TRBD2. Germline trimming cut 3 bases from V and 10 bases from J; bases unmatched to any gene: 9. This CDR3 region has 14 residues. Germline V gene lookup returns CDR1 MNHEY and CDR2 SMNVEV (reference sequence). This CDR3 reads CASSFSAGSSEQFF. CDR3 sequence (DNA): TGTGCCAGCAGTTTTTCAGCGGGGAGCTCCGAGCAGTTCTTC.

This clonotype was detected many times. The germline gene is not matched at one end of the junction; a read error may be the cause. The chain couples TRBV12-3 or TRBV12-4 to TRBJ2-7; 10 bases are shared with TRBD2. The CDR3 runs 13 residues. In DNA, the CDR3 is TGTGCCAGCAGTCTAGCGGGGGCCTACGAGCAGTACTTC. This gives the protein CASSLAGAYEQYF.

The V gene is TRBV5-1, the J gene TRBJ2-3; D remains unclear. The CDR3 contains 16 residues. V shed 0 bases and J shed 0 bases, with 11 bases lying between them. From germline, CDR1 is SGHRS and CDR2 YFSETQ. In DNA form, the CDR3 reads TGCGCCAGCAGCTTGGGTGAGGAACCTAGCACAGATACGCAGTATTTT. It codes for CASSLGEEPSTDTQYF.

This clonotype was counted between two and nine times. The chain carries TRBV20-1 and TRBJ1-2; no firm D call. The CDR3 loop spans 12 amino acids. Per germline, CDR1 DFQATT and CDR2 SNEGSKA (reference sequence). V dropped 4 bases and J dropped 6 bases, with 12 bases sitting between them. CDR3 DNA sequence: TGCAGTGCTACCGCAGGAACTCATGGCTACACCTTC. This encodes CSATAGTHGYTF.

J is TRBJ2-3 and V is TRBV23-1, with D possibly matching TRBD1 (6 bases). TRBV23-1 qualifies as an ORF whose function is uncertain. Between the trimmed V and J ends, which lost 3 bases and 4 bases, there was a span of 14 bases. The CDR3 contains 15 residues. As DNA, the CDR3 is TGCGCCAGCAGTCACTCCAGGGGCTGCGCAGATACGCAGTATTTT. This sequence encodes CASSHSRGCADTQYF.

V gene TRBV6-6 combines with J gene TRBJ2-1, with D unresolved. The CDR3 has 11 amino acids. CDR1 and CDR2 from the germline V gene are MNHNY and SVGAGI (reference sequence). Trimming took off 7 bases at V and 13 bases at J, with 14 bases between the two ends. CDR3 amino acids: CASTNLETQFF. The CDR3 DNA reads TGTGCCAGCACGAACCTGGAGACACAGTTCTTC.

This clonotype was found a few times. The chain joins TRBV5-1 to TRBJ2-1, with D possibly matching TRBD1 (9 bases). The germline V gene encodes CDR1 SGHRS and CDR2 YFSETQ. Trimming stripped 3 bases from V and 8 bases from J, with 33 bases between. CDR3 length: 20 amino acids. As DNA, the CDR3 is TGCGCCAGCAGCTCTCCCTTCGGGACAGGGCCGCGGGGGGCCGTTGATGAGCAGTTCTTC. This translates into CASSSPFGTGPRGAVDEQFF.

This clonotype came up once. This rearrangement joins TRBV7-3 to TRBJ2-3, with 7 bases aligning to TRBD2. This CDR3 spans 14 amino acids. The germline gives CDR1 SGHTA, CDR2 FQGTGA. J gave up 5 bases and V 2 bases, and 4 bases lay outside the gene matches. CDR3 nucleotide sequence: TGTGCCAGCAGCTTACAAGCGGGATTAGATACGCAGTATTTT. It specifies CASSLQAGLDTQYF. The variable domain in full, completed from reference TRBV7-3 and TRBJ2-3, reads GAGVSQTPSNKVTEKGKYVELRCDPISGHTALYWYRQSLGQGPEFLIYFQGTGAADDSGLPNDRFFAVRPEGSVSTLKIQRTERGDSAVYLCASSLQAGLDTQYFGPGTRLTVL.

The chain carries TRBV5-1 and TRBJ2-7; D perhaps matches TRBD1 (5 bases). V was clipped by 0 bases and J by 2 bases, with 12 bases between them. The CDR3 loop spans 15 amino acids. Germline CDR1 and CDR2: SGHRS and YFSETQ. The DNA for the CDR3 is TGCGCCAGCAGCTTGGGGGGCCCCCCAACCTACGAGCAGTACTTC. It is translated as CASSLGGPPTYEQYF.

CDR3 nucleotides: TGTGCCAGTAGTATCGGGGGCACCGGGGAGCTGTTTTTT. Its translation is CASSIGGTGELFF. The chain couples TRBV19 to TRBJ2-2, with D perhaps matching TRBD2 (6 bases). The CDR3 covers 13 residues. Per the germline V gene, CDR1 is LNHDA and CDR2 is SQIVND (reference sequence). Deletions cut 3 bases from V and 4 bases from J, with 6 bases between.

A few counts support this clonotype. The genes are TRBV7-2 and TRBJ1-5; D is possibly TRBD1 (5 bases). Germline V CDR1 and CDR2: SGHTA, FQGNSA. The CDR3 covers 14 residues. The V end was cut by 5 bases, the J end by 3 bases, with 11 bases between. As DNA, the CDR3 is TGTGCCAGCAGCGTCGGGGCAGACAATCAGCCCCAGCATTTT. Protein sequence: CASSVGADNQPQHF.

The rearrangement joins TRBV29-1 to TRBJ2-4, with D perhaps matching TRBD2 (6 bases). CDR1 and CDR2 from the germline V gene are SQVTM and ANQGSEA. The V and J ends lost 4 bases and 5 bases respectively, with 12 bases between them. The CDR3 covers 13 residues. CDR3 sequence reads: CSVASSGQNIQYF. CDR3 sequence (DNA): TGCAGCGTTGCAAGTAGCGGACAAAACATTCAGTACTTC.

This clonotype occurred a few times. V gene TRBV6-2 or TRBV6-3 combines with J gene TRBJ1-2; TRBD1 is a possible D gene (6 bases). This CDR3 is built from 15 residues. Trimming took 6 bases from V and 3 from J, leaving 17 bases between them. Germline assignment: CDR1 MNHEY and CDR2 SVGEGT. The CDR3 nucleotides are TGTGCCAGCAGAGAAAGCGGGGGCGCGGACTATGGCTACACCTTC. Amino acid sequence: CASRESGGADYGYTF.

Many counts were recorded for this clonotype. The chain has TRBV29-1 and TRBJ1-1; the match to TRBD1 covers 7 bases. Germline trimming cut 4 bases from V and 1 base from J; bases unmatched to any gene: 3. The CDR3 extends over 13 amino acids. Germline CDR1 and CDR2: SQVTM and ANQGSEA. This CDR3 is CSVAGTANTEAFF. Written as DNA, the CDR3 is TGCAGCGTTGCTGGGACAGCGAACACTGAAGCTTTCTTT. Filled out from reference TRBV29-1 and TRBJ1-1, the complete variable domain reads SAVISQKPSRDICQRGTSLTIQCQVDSQVTMMFWYRQQPGQSLTLIATANQGSEATYESGFVIDKFPISRPNLTFSTLTVSNMSPEDSSIYLCSVAGTANTEAFFGQGTRLTVV.